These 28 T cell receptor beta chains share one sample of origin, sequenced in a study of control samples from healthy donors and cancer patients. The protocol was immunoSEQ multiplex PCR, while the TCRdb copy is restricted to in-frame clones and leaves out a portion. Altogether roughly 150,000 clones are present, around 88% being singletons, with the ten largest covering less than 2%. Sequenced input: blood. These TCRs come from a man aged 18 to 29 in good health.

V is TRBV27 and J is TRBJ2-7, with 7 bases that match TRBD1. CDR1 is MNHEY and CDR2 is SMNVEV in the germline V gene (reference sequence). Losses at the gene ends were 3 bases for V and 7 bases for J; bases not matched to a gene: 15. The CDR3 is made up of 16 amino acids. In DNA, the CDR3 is TGTGCCAGCAGTTTGATTTACGGGACAGCCTCTCGGGAGCAGTACTTC. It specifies CASSLIYGTASREQYF.

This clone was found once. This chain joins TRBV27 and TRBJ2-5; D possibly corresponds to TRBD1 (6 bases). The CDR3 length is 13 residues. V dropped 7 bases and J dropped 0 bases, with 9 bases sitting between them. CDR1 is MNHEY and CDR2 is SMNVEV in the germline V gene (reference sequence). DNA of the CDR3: TGTGCCAGCATGAGGGGGAACCAAGAGACCCAGTACTTC. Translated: CASMRGNQETQYF.

DNA of the CDR3: TGTGCCAGCGGGAACAGGGTCCCTAGCTCCTATAATTCACCCCTCCACTTT. This sequence encodes CASGNRVPSSYNSPLHF. The chain joins TRBV6-4 to TRBJ1-6; tentative D call: TRBD1 (6 bases). The CDR3 contains 17 residues. CDR1 is MRHNA and CDR2 is SNTAGT in the germline V gene. With 8 bases removed from V and 0 bases from J, the gap between germline ends came to 17 bases.

The chain's CDR3 is CASSTPGGEQYF. The CDR3, as DNA: TGTGCCAGCAGCACACCAGGGGGCGAGCAGTACTTC. The rearrangement links TRBV7-3 to TRBJ2-7; 7 nucleotides align to TRBD1. This CDR3 has 12 residues. CDR1 SGHTA and CDR2 FQGTGA come from the germline V gene. Trimming removed 5 bases from V and 6 bases from J; junction bases left unmatched: 4. The complete variable domain, with remaining parts taken from reference TRBV7-3 and TRBJ2-7, reads GAGVSQTPSNKVTEKGKYVELRCDPISGHTALYWYRQSLGQGPEFLIYFQGTGAADDSGLPNDRFFAVRPEGSVSTLKIQRTERGDSAVYLCASSTPGGEQYFGPGTRLTVT.

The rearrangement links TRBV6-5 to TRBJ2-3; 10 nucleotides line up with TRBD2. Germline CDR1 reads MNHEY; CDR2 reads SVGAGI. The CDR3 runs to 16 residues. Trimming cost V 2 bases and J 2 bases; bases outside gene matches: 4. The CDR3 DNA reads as TGTGCCAGCAGTTACCAAACTAGCGGGGACACAGATACGCAGTATTTT. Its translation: CASSYQTSGDTDTQYF.

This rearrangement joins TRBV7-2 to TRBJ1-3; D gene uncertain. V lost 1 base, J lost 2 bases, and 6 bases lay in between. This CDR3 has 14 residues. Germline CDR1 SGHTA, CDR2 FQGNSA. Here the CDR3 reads CASSLGGAGNTIYF. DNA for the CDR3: TGTGCCAGCAGCTTAGGGGGAGCTGGAAACACCATATATTTT.

The CDR3 protein is CASSLGGLLAYNEQFF. CDR3 bases: TGTGCCAGCAGCTTGGGGGGTTTACTAGCCTACAATGAGCAGTTCTTC. V usage is TRBV5-4 and J usage is TRBJ2-1, with a weak D call TRBD2 (5 bases). This CDR3 comprises 16 residues. Germline CDR1 is SGHNT and CDR2 is YYREEE (reference sequence). Trimming removed 0 bases from V and 2 bases from J, with 12 bases in between.

The chain's CDR3 is CASSRTGIGYTF. The CDR3 DNA follows: TGTGCCAGCTCCCGGACAGGGATCGGCTACACCTTC. V usage is TRBV28 and J usage is TRBJ1-2; the match to TRBD1 covers 8 bases. CDR1 and CDR2 from the germline V gene are MDHEN and SYDVKM. V lost 8 bases, J lost 8 bases, and 7 bases stayed unmatched. This CDR3 contains 12 residues.

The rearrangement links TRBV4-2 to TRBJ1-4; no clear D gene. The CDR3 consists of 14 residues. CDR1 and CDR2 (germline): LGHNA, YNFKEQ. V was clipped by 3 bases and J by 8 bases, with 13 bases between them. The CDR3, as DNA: TGTGCCAGCAGCCAGGGCGGGGTCGGGGAAAAACTGTTTTTT. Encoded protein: CASSQGGVGEKLFF.

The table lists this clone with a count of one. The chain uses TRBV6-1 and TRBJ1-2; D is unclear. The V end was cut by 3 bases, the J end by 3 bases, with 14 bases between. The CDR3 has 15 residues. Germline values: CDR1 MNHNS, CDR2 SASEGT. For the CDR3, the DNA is TGTGCCAGCAGTGACGACCCGAAGGGAGACTATGGCTACACCTTC. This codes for CASSDDPKGDYGYTF.

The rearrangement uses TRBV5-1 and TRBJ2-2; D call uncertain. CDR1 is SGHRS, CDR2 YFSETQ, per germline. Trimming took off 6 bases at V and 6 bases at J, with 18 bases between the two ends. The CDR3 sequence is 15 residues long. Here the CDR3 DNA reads TGCGCCAGCACCAAGTCCATGCAACGAGCCGGGGAGCTGTTTTTT. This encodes CASTKSMQRAGELFF.

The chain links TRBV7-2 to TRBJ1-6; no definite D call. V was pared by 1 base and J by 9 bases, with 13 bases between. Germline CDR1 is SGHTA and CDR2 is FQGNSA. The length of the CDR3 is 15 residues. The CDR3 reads CASSLEGTRRSPLHF. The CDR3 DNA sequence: TGTGCCAGCAGCTTAGAGGGCACTCGTCGTTCACCCCTCCACTTT.

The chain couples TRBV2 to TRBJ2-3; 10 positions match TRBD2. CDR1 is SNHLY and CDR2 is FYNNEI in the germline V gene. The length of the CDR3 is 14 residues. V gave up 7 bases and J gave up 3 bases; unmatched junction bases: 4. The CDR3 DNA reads TGTGCCAGCAAAAAGGGACTAGCGACAGATACGCAGTATTTT. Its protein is CASKKGLATDTQYF.

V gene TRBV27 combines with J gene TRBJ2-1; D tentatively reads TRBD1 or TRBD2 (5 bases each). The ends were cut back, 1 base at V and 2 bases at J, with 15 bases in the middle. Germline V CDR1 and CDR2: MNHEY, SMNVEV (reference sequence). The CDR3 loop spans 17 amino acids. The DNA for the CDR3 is TGTGCCAGCAGTTTATTGGGGGAAGGGGTGGCCTACAATGAGCAGTTCTTC. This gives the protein CASSLLGEGVAYNEQFF.

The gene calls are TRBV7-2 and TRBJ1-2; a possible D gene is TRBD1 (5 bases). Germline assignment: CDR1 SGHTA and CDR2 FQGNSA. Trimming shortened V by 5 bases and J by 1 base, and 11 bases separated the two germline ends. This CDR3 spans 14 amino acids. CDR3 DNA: TGTGCCAGCAGCCGGGACGGACTTAACTATGGCTACACCTTC. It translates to CASSRDGLNYGYTF.

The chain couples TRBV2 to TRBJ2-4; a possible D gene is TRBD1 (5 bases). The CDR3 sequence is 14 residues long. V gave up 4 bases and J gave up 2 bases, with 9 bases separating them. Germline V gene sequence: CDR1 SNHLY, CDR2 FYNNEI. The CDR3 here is CASSVQGTKNIQYF. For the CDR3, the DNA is TGTGCCAGCAGTGTCCAGGGAACCAAAAACATTCAGTACTTC.

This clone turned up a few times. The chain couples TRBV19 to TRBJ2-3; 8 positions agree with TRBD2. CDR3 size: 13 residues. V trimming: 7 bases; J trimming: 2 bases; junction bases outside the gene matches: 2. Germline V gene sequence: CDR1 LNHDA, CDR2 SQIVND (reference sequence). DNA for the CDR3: TGTGCCAGTAAGCGGGGGTCCACAGATACGCAGTATTTT. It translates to CASKRGSTDTQYF.

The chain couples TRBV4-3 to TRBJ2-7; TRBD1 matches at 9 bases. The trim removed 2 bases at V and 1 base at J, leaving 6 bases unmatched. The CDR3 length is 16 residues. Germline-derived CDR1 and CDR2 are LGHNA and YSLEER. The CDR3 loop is CASSQLTGGRSYEQYF. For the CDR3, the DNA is TGCGCCAGCAGCCAACTCACAGGGGGCCGTTCCTACGAGCAGTACTTC.

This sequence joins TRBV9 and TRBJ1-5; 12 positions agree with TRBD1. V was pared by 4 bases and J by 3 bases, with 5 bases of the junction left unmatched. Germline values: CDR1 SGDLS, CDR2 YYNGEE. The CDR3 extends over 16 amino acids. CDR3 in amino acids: CASSKGTGGDNQPQHF. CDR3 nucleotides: TGTGCCAGCAGCAAAGGGACAGGGGGCGACAATCAGCCCCAGCATTTT.

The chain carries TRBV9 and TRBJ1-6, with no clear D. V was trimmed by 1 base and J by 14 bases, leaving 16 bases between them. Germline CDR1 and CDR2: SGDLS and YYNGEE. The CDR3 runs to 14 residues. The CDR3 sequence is CASSVSSQVSALHF. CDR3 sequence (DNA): TGTGCCAGCAGCGTAAGTTCGCAGGTTTCGGCCCTCCACTTT. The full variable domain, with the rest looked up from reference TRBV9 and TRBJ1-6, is DSGVTQTPKHLITATGQRVTLRCSPRSGDLSVYWYQQSLDQGLQFLIQYYNGEERAKGNILERFSAQQFPDLHSELNLSSLELGDSALYFCASSVSSQVSALHFGNGTRLTVT.

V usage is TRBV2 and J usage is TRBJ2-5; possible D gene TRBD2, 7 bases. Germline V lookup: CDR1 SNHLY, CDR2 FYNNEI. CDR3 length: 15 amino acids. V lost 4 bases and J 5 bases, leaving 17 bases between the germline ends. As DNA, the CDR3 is TGTGCCAGCAGTGCGGCGGGGGCGCAGGGGGAGACCCAGTACTTC. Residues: CASSAAGAQGETQYF. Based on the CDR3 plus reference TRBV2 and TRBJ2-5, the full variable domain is EPEVTQTPSHQVTQMGQEVILRCVPISNHLYFYWYRQILGQKVEFLVSFYNNEISEKSEIFDDQFSVERPDGSNFTLKIRSTKLEDSAMYFCASSAAGAQGETQYFGPGTRLLVL.

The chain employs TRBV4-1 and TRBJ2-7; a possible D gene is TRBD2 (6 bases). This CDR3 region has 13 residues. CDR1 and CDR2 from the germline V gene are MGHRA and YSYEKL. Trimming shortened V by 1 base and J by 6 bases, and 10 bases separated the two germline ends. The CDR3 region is CASSQGLGSEQYF. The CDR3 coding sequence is TGCGCCAGCAGCCAAGGACTAGGGAGCGAGCAGTACTTC.

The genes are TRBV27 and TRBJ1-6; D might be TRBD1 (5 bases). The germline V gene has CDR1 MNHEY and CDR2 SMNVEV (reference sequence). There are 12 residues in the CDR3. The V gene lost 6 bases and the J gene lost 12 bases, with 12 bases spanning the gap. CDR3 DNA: TGTGCCAGCAGATCCGGGGGGGGACCCCTCCACTTT. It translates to CASRSGGGPLHF.

In nucleotides, the CDR3 is TGTGCCAGCAGTGGAAGGACAGGGGAGAATCAGCCCCAGCATTTT. This encodes CASSGRTGENQPQHF. This chain uses TRBV25-1 with TRBJ1-5, with 9 bases lining up with TRBD1. V shed 4 bases, J shed 4 bases, and the junction held 5 bases outside the gene matches. Germline-derived CDR1 and CDR2 are MGHDK and SYGVNS. The CDR3 spans 15 residues. Combining the CDR3 with reference TRBV25-1 and TRBJ1-5 gives the whole variable domain EADIYQTPRYLVIGTGKKITLECSQTMGHDKMYWYQQDPGMELHLIHYSYGVNSTEKGDLSSESTVSRIRTEHFPLTLESARPSHTSQYLCASSGRTGENQPQHFGDGTRLSIL.

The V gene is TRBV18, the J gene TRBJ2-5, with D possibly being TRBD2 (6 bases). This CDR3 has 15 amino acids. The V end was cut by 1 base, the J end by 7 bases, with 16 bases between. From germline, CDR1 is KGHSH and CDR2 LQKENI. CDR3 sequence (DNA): TGTGCCAGCTCACCACGTGAGACCCGAGCGGGGACCCAGTACTTC. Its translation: CASSPRETRAGTQYF.

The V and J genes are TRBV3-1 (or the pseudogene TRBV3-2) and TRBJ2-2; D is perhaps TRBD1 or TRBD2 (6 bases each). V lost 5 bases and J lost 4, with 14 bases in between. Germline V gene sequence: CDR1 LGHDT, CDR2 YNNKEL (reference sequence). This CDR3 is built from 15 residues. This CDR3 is CASSGQGGITGELFF. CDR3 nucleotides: TGTGCCAGCAGCGGTCAAGGGGGGATCACCGGGGAGCTGTTTTTT.

CDR3 sequence (DNA): TGTGCCAGCACCTTTTCAGCTGTTCGGGGGGAAATAAGAGGCTACACCTTC. Residues: CASTFSAVRGEIRGYTF. V gene TRBV5-5 combines with J gene TRBJ1-2; tentative D call: TRBD1 (5 bases). Trimming took off 6 bases at V and 8 bases at J, with 29 bases between the two ends. CDR3 length: 17 amino acids. CDR1 is SGHKS, CDR2 YYEKEE, per germline (reference sequence).

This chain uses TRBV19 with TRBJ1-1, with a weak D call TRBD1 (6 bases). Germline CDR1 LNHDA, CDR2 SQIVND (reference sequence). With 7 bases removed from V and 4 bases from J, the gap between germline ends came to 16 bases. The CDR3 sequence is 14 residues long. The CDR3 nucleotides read TGTGCCAGTACCTCGACAGGACGAGGCACTGAAGCTTTCTTT. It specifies CASTSTGRGTEAFF.